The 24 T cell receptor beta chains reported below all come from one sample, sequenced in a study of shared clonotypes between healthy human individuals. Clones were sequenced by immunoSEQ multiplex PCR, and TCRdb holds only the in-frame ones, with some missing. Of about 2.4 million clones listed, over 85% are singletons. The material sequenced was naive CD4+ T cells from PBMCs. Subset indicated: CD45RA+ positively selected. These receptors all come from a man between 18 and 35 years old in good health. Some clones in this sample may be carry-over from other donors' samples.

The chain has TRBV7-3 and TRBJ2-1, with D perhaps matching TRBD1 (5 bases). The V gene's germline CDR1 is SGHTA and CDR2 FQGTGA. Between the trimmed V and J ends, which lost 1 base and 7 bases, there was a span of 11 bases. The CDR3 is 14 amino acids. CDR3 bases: TGTGCCAGCAGCTTAAGTCCTTCAGGGAATGAGCAGTTCTTC. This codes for CASSLSPSGNEQFF. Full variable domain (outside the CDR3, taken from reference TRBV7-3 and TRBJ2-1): GAGVSQTPSNKVTEKGKYVELRCDPISGHTALYWYRQSLGQGPEFLIYFQGTGAADDSGLPNDRFFAVRPEGSVSTLKIQRTERGDSAVYLCASSLSPSGNEQFFGPGTRLTVL.

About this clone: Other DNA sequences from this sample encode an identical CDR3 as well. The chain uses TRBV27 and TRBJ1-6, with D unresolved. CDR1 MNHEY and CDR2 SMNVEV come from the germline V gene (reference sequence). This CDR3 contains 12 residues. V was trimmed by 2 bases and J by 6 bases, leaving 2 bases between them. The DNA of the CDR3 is TGTGCCAGCAGTTTAAGTAATTCACCCCTCCACTTT. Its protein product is CASSLSNSPLHF.

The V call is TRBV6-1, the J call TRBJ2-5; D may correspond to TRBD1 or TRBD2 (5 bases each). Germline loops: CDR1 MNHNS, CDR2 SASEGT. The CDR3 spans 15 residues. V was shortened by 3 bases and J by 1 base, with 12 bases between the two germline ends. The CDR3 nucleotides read TGTGCCAGCAGTGATTGGACCGGGGCCCAAGAGACCCAGTACTTC. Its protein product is CASSDWTGAQETQYF.

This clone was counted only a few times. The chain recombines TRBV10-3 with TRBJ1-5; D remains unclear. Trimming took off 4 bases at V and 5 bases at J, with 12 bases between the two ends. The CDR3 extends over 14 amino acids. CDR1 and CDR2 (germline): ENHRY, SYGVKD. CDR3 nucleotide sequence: TGTGCCATCAGTGCCATCTTCGGGGATCAGCCCCAGCATTTT. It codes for CAISAIFGDQPQHF.

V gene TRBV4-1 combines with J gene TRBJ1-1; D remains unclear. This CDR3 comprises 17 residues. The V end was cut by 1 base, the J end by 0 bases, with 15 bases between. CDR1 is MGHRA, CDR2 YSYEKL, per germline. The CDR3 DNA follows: TGCGCCAGCAGCCAAGTTGGGTTTGGACCAATGAACACTGAAGCTTTCTTT. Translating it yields CASSQVGFGPMNTEAFF.

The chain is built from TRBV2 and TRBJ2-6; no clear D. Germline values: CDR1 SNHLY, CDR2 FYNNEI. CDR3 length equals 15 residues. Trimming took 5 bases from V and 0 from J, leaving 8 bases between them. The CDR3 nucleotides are TGTGCCAGCAGTCCCGCAGACTCTGGGGCCAACGTCCTGACTTTC. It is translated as CASSPADSGANVLTF.

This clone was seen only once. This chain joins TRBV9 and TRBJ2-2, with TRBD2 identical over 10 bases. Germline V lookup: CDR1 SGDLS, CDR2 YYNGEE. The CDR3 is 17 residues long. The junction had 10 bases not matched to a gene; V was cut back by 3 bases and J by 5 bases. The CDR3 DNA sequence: TGTGCCAGCAGCGCAACCAGCGGGAGGGCCGGAACCGGGGAGCTGTTTTTT. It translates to CASSATSGRAGTGELFF.

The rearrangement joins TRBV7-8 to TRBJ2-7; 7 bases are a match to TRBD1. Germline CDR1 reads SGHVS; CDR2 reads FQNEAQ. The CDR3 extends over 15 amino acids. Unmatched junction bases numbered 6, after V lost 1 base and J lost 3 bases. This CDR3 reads CASSLVGQAYYEQYF. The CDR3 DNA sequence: TGTGCCAGCAGCTTAGTAGGACAGGCTTACTACGAGCAGTACTTC.

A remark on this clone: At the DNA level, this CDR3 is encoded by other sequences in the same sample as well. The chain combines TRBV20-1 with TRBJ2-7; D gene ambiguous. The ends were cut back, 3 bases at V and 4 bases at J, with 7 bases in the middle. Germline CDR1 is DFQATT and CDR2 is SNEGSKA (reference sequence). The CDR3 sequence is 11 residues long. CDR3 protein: CSARPSYEQYF. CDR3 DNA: TGCAGTGCTAGGCCCTCGTACGAGCAGTACTTC.

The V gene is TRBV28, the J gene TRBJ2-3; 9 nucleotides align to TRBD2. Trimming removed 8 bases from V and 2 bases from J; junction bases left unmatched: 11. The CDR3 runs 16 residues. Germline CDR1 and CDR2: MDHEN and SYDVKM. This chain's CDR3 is CASFTAGGGPTDTQYF. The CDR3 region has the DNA TGTGCCAGCTTCACGGCGGGAGGGGGTCCCACAGATACGCAGTATTTT.

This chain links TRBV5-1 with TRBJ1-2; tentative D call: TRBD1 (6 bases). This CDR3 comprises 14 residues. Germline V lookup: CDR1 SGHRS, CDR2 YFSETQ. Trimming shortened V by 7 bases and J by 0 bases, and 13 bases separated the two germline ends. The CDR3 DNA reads TGCGCCAGCCGAGGAGGGGACACTAACTATGGCTACACCTTC. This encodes CASRGGDTNYGYTF.

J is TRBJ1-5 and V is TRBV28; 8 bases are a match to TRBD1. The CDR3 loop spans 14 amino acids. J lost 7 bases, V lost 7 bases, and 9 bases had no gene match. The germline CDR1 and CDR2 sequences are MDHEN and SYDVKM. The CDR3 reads CASTSQGANQPQHF. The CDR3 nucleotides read TGTGCCAGCACCTCCCAGGGGGCAAACCAGCCCCAGCATTTT. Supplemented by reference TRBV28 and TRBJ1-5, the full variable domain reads DVKVTQSSRYLVKRTGEKVFLECVQDMDHENMFWYRQDPGLGLRLIYFSYDVKMKEKGDIPEGYSVSREKKERFSLILESASTNQTSMYLCASTSQGANQPQHFGDGTRLSIL.

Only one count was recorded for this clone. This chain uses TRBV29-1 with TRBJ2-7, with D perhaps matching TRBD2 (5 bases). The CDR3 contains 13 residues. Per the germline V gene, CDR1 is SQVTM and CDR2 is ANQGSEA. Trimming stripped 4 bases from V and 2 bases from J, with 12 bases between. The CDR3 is CSVGLYGTYEQYF. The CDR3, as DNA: TGCAGCGTTGGATTATACGGGACCTACGAGCAGTACTTC.

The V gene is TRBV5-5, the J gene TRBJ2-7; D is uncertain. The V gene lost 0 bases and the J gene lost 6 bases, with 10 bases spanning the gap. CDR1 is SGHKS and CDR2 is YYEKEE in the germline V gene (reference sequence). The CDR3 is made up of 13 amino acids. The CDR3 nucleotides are TGTGCCAGCAGCTTGGAGCCACCCGGCGAGCAGTACTTC. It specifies CASSLEPPGEQYF.

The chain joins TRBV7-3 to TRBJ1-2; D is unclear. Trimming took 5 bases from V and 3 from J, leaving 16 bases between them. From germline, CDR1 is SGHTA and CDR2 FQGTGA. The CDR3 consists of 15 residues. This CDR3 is CASSPNRSGYYGYTF. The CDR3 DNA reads TGTGCCAGCAGCCCTAACCGATCGGGGTACTATGGCTACACCTTC. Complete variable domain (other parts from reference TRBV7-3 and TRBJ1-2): GAGVSQTPSNKVTEKGKYVELRCDPISGHTALYWYRQSLGQGPEFLIYFQGTGAADDSGLPNDRFFAVRPEGSVSTLKIQRTERGDSAVYLCASSPNRSGYYGYTFGSGTRLTVV.

In DNA, the CDR3 is TGTGCCTGGAGTCAAGAGGGGATTCAGCCCCAGCATTTT. Translated, it gives CAWSQEGIQPQHF. This chain uses TRBV30 with TRBJ1-5, with a tentative D call TRBD1 (5 bases). The germline V gene encodes CDR1 GTSNPN and CDR2 SVGIG (reference sequence). The V end was cut by 2 bases, the J end by 6 bases, with 11 bases between. This CDR3 has 13 amino acids.

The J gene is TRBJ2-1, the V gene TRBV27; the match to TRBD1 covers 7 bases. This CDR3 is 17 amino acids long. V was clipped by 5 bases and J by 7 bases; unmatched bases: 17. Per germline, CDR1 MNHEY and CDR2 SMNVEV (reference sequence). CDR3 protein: CASSLRDSLSLPNEQFF. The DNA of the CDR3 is TGTGCCAGCAGTCTCCGGGACAGTTTGTCCCTGCCAAATGAGCAGTTCTTC.

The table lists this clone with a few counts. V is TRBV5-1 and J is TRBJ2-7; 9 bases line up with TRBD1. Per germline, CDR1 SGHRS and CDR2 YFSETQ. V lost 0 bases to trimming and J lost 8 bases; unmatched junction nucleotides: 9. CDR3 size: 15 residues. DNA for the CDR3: TGCGCCAGCAGCTTGGGGACGGGACAGGGACGGAAGCAGTACTTC. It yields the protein CASSLGTGQGRKQYF.

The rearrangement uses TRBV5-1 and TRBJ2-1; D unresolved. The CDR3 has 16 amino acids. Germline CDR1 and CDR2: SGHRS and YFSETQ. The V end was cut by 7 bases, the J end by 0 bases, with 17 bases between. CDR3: CASARDGPSSYNEQFF. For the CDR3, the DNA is TGCGCCAGCGCCCGCGACGGGCCCAGCTCCTACAATGAGCAGTTCTTC.

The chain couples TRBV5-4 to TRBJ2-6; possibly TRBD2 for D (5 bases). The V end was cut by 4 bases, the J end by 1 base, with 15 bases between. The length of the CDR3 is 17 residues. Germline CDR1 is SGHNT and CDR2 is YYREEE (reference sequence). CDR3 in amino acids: CASSREGPGSGANVLTF. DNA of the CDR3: TGTGCCAGCAGCCGGGAAGGGCCGGGGTCTGGGGCCAACGTCCTGACTTTC.

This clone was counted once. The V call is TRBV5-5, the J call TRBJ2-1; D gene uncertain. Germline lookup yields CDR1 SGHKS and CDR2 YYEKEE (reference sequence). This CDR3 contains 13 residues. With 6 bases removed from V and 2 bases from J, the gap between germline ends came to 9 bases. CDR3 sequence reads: CASTLGTYNEQFF. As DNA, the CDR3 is TGTGCCAGCACCCTGGGGACCTACAATGAGCAGTTCTTC.

DNA for the CDR3: TGTGCCAGCAGTTACTCAGCTAGCGGGAGTAGAGAGACCCAGTACTTC. Translated: CASSYSASGSRETQYF. V gene TRBV6-5 combines with J gene TRBJ2-5; 10 nucleotides line up with TRBD2. CDR1 is MNHEY and CDR2 is SVGAGI in the germline V gene. The length of the CDR3 is 16 residues. V gave up 0 bases and J gave up 4 bases; unmatched junction bases: 5.

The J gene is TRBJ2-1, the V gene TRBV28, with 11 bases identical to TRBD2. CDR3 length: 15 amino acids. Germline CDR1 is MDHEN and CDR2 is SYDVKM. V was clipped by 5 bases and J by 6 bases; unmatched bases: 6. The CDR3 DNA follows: TGTGCCAGCAGTCAACCTAGCGGGAGGTCCAATGAGCAGTTCTTC. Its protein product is CASSQPSGRSNEQFF.

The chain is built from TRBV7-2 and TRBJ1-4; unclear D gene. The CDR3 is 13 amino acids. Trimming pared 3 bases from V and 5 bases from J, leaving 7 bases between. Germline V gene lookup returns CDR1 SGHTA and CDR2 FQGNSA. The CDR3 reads CASSFSSNEKLFF. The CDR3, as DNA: TGTGCCAGCAGCTTTTCCTCCAATGAAAAACTGTTTTTT.